This paragraph covers one T cell receptor beta chain sequence. The antigen is undetermined. The source of the sample is a study of post-analysis software for immune sequencing data. At the level of the study: Patients had relapsing-remitting, secondary progressive or progressive-relapsing multiple sclerosis; some lacked subtype. Notes on the study in general: Patients carried five TRBV segments more frequently than controls did, and TRBV5-6, TRBV5-1 and TRBV20-1 were among them. The authors found that F measure strongly co-clustered same-batch samples. Versus controls, multiple sclerosis patients showed significantly lower diversity (normalized Chao1).

Libraries were made from TCR beta cDNA, and they carried unique molecular identifiers. Starting from approximately 0.95 to 9.8 million T cells, the study yielded a few hundred thousand cDNA molecules. Via MiXCR, TCRdb re-called the PCR reads, giving one row per CDR3 protein. The data hold roughly 730,000 distinct CDR3 sequences, with roughly 29% observed a single time. Germline V gene sequence: CDR1 MNHEY, CDR2 SVGEGT. This CDR3 is 14 amino acids long. The J segment lost 12 bases and the V segment lost 5 bases, leaving 8 bases of the junction unmatched. This chain links TRBV6-2 or TRBV6-3 with TRBJ2-1; 12 nucleotides line up with TRBD2. This TCR came from a girl aged 10 to 17 with multiple sclerosis. The source material was blood. The CDR3 spells CASSGLAGPIGQFF. CDR3 nucleotide sequence: TGTGCCAGCAGTGGACTAGCGGGACCCATAGGGCAGTTCTTC.